The 10 T cell receptor beta chains below come from one sample, sequenced in a study of T cell responses to AZD1222 COVID-19 vaccine. Libraries were prepared by immunoSEQ multiplex PCR; TCRdb keeps only in-frame clonotypes and omits some of them. The sample holds 100,000 to 150,000 clones; around nine tenths are singletons and the top ten take about 27%. This material consisted of peripheral blood, taken on day 0 of AZD1222 vaccination. These receptors were taken from an adult in good health.

The chain couples TRBV5-1 to TRBJ2-5, with 7 bases fitting TRBD2. V trimming: 0 bases; J trimming: 2 bases; junction bases outside the gene matches: 7. Per the germline V gene, CDR1 is SGHRS and CDR2 is YFSETQ. The CDR3 runs 16 residues. This CDR3 is CASSLGPAGKQETQYF. The CDR3 DNA reads as TGCGCCAGCAGCTTGGGGCCAGCGGGGAAACAAGAGACCCAGTACTTC.

The V and J genes are TRBV12-3 or TRBV12-4 and TRBJ2-1; D is uncertain. This CDR3 is 10 amino acids long. Deletions cut 2 bases from V and 10 bases from J, with 3 bases between. The DNA of the CDR3 is TGTGCCAGCAGTTTATACGAGCAGTTCTTC. Translated: CASSLYEQFF.

The chain links TRBV19 to TRBJ2-1; 10 positions agree with TRBD2. Germline lookup yields CDR1 LNHDA and CDR2 SQIVND (reference sequence). V was clipped by 4 bases and J by 2 bases; unmatched bases: 2. The CDR3 has 15 residues. The CDR3 region has the DNA TGTGCCAGTAGTAAAACTAGCGGGGCCTACAATGAGCAGTTCTTC. It translates to CASSKTSGAYNEQFF.

The CDR3 nucleotides are TGTGCCACCAGCCGAGCAAACCTACAGGGAGATACGCAGTATTTT. This translates into CATSRANLQGDTQYF. The rearrangement links TRBV15 to TRBJ2-3; weak D call: TRBD1 (6 bases). V was trimmed by 5 bases and J by 5 bases, leaving 17 bases between them. This CDR3 has 15 residues. Germline CDR1 and CDR2: LNHNV and YYDKDF (reference sequence).

V is TRBV12-3 or TRBV12-4 and J is TRBJ1-1; no reliable D call. Between the trimmed V and J ends, which lost 3 bases and 1 base, there was a span of 6 bases. The CDR3 is 13 residues long. The CDR3 coding sequence is TGTGCCAGCAGTTTCCGGAAGAACACTGAAGCTTTCTTT. Translation gives CASSFRKNTEAFF.

The rearrangement uses TRBV10-3 and TRBJ1-3, with a weak D call TRBD1 (6 bases). CDR3 length: 16 amino acids. With 3 bases removed from V and 3 bases from J, the gap between germline ends came to 15 bases. Germline CDR1 reads ENHRY; CDR2 reads SYGVKD. Here the CDR3 reads CAISERQASIGNTIYF. CDR3 sequence (DNA): TGTGCCATCAGTGAACGACAGGCATCAATTGGAAACACCATATATTTT.

The chain has TRBV19 and TRBJ1-5; D possibly corresponds to TRBD1 (5 bases). Germline assignment: CDR1 LNHDA and CDR2 SQIVND (reference sequence). With 6 bases removed from V and 4 bases from J, the gap between germline ends came to 13 bases. This CDR3 contains 14 residues. The CDR3 reads CASRILGGNQPQHF. CDR3 sequence (DNA): TGTGCCAGTAGGATACTTGGGGGGAATCAGCCCCAGCATTTT.

The chain joins TRBV2 to TRBJ2-1; 14 bases are shared with TRBD2. CDR1 and CDR2 (germline): SNHLY, FYNNEI. This CDR3 is 15 amino acids long. The V gene end was trimmed by 6 bases and the J gene end by 8 bases; junction bases not matched to a gene: 6. CDR3 coding DNA: TGTGCCAGCAGGGCCGGGACTAGCGGGAGCTATGAGCAGTTCTTC. Residues: CASRAGTSGSYEQFF.

The chain is built from TRBV9 and TRBJ1-2; TRBD1 might be the D (5 bases). The germline V gene has CDR1 SGDLS and CDR2 YYNGEE. V was pared by 3 bases and J by 1 base, with 13 bases between. CDR3 length equals 15 residues. The CDR3 coding sequence is TGTGCCAGCAGCGCAGACAGTACAAGTAACTATGGCTACACCTTC. Its translation: CASSADSTSNYGYTF. Based on the CDR3 plus reference TRBV9 and TRBJ1-2, the full variable domain is DSGVTQTPKHLITATGQRVTLRCSPRSGDLSVYWYQQSLDQGLQFLIQYYNGEERAKGNILERFSAQQFPDLHSELNLSSLELGDSALYFCASSADSTSNYGYTFGSGTRLTVV.

The chain links TRBV6-5 to TRBJ1-2; no clear D gene. The CDR3 sequence is 14 residues long. Germline CDR1 is MNHEY and CDR2 is SVGAGI. Trimming removed 0 bases at V and 2 bases at J, with 7 bases between. CDR3 amino acids: CASSYSRENYGYTF. As DNA, the CDR3 is TGTGCCAGCAGTTACTCGAGGGAAAACTATGGCTACACCTTC.